These T cell receptor beta chains were read from a single sample in a study of cytomegalovirus exposure and HLA in healthy donors. Data came from immunoSEQ multiplex PCR; TCRdb stores just in-frame clones and leaves some out. The sample has tens of thousands of clones, roughly 86% seen once. Source material: PBMCs. These receptors all come from a man between 18 and 35 years old in good health and CMV-seronegative. Both conserved end residues are part of each CDR3. The D gene is left open where the match is weak. Where a row states a size, it is once, few, many or the class of an expanded clone; other rows omit it.

-,-,TRBJ2-7,TRBV5-1,TGCGCCAGCAGCGCCCCTGGGGGAAGACAGGCCCCCTACGAGCAGTACTTC,CASSAPGGRQAPYEQYF
-,-,TRBJ1-2,TRBV5-1,TGCGCCAGCAGCTTGTCCCCAGGCTTCGGGGACACCTTC,CASSLSPGFGDTF
TRBD1,-,TRBJ1-2,TRBV9,TGTGCCAGCAGCGTTGGACAGGGGAATAGCGGCTACACCTTC,CASSVGQGNSGYTF
TRBD2,once,TRBJ2-2,TRBV2,TGTGCCAGCCTCGCGACTAGCGGGGAGAACACCGGGGAGCTGTTTTTT,CASLATSGENTGELFF
TRBD1,once,TRBJ1-2,TRBV5-6,TGTGCCAGCAGCCGATCGACAGGGTACTATGGCTACACCTTC,CASSRSTGYYGYTF
-,-,TRBJ2-5,TRBV27,TGTGCCAGCAGTTTATATCAGGGACAAGAGACCCAGTACTTC,CASSLYQGQETQYF
TRBD1,-,TRBJ1-2,TRBV7-9,TGTGCCAGCAGCACCGGGACAGGGGATCATCGGGGCTACACCTTC,CASSTGTGDHRGYTF
TRBD1,-,TRBJ1-2,TRBV28,TGTGCCAGCAGTTCGGATCTCGGGACAGGGACGGATGGCTACACCTTC,CASSSDLGTGTDGYTF
TRBD2,-,TRBJ2-3,TRBV6-6,TGTGCCAGCAAACAGACTAGCGGGAGCGCAGATACGCAGTATTTT,CASKQTSGSADTQYF
-,-,TRBJ2-7,TRBV29-1,TGCAGCGTTTTAACAGGGATCCACGAGCAGTACTTC,CSVLTGIHEQYF
-,-,TRBJ2-2,TRBV25-1,TGTGCCAGCAGTGAAAATCCTGGTGTCAGGGTGAACACCGGGGAGCTGTTTTTT,CASSENPGVRVNTGELFF
-,-,TRBJ1-6,TRBV5-1,TGCGCCAGCATTGAATTGCCGGGGTCGCGGCATTCACCCCTCCACTTT,CASIELPGSRHSPLHF
TRBD1,-,TRBJ1-6,TRBV28,TGTGCCAGTAACCCGGGACAGGCGAATTCACCCCTCCACTTT,CASNPGQANSPLHF
TRBD2,-,TRBJ2-1,TRBV28,TGTGCCAGCAGCAGCGGGGGGGCCGATGTAGTGTTCAATGAGCAGTTCTTC,CASSSGGADVVFNEQFF
TRBD1,-,TRBJ2-7,TRBV7-9,TGTGCCAGCAGTCCGGGGCGGACAGGGGAATCGCGGGAGCAGTACTTC,CASSPGRTGESREQYF
-,once,TRBJ2-3,TRBV7-2,TGTGCCAGCAGCTTAGGCCTAGCAGGAGATACGCAGTATTTT,CASSLGLAGDTQYF
-,-,TRBJ1-4,TRBV6-1,TGTGCCAGGAGCCTTGAAAAACTGTTTTTT,CARSLEKLFF
-,-,TRBJ2-7,TRBV7-9,TGTGCCAGCAGCTCGAACGAGGGAGAGCAGTACTTC,CASSSNEGEQYF
TRBD1,-,TRBJ1-5,TRBV6-1,TGTGCCAGCAGTGAATCCACCCGGGACAGGGTCAATCAGCCCCAGCATTTT,CASSESTRDRVNQPQHF
-,once,TRBJ2-3,TRBV30,TGTGCCTGGGGATGGCGGATCACAGATACGCAGTATTTT,CAWGWRITDTQYF
-,-,TRBJ1-2,TRBV7-2,TGTGCCAGCAGCCAGAGTTTCGTGGCAGGGGCTGGCTACACCTTC,CASSQSFVAGAGYTF
TRBD1,-,TRBJ2-7,TRBV4-1,TGCGCCAGCAGCCAAGCCCCGGGACAGCAGTACGAGCAGTACTTC,CASSQAPGQQYEQYF
TRBD2,once,TRBJ2-2,TRBV11-2,TGTGCCAGCAGCCGGACTAGCGGGGGTGCGAACACCGGGGAGCTGTTTTTT,CASSRTSGGANTGELFF
-,-,TRBJ2-7,TRBV6-5,TGTGCCAGCAGTTACTGGGGGGACTCCTACGAGCAGTACTTC,CASSYWGDSYEQYF
-,-,TRBJ2-1,TRBV4-2,TGTGCCAGCAGCCCGGGGGGCAGGGACAATGAGCAGTTCTTC,CASSPGGRDNEQFF
TRBD1,-,TRBJ2-7,TRBV2,TGTGCCAGCAGGTCGATGACGGTACGGGACAGGGGTGGGGAGCAGTACTTC,CASRSMTVRDRGGEQYF
-,-,TRBJ1-1,TRBV5-1,TGCGCCAGCACGGGGGGTAACACTGAAGCTTTCTTT,CASTGGNTEAFF
-,-,TRBJ2-4,TRBV19,TGTGCCAGTAGTACGCATGGACAAAGGGGTTTGAGGAACATTCAGTACTTC,CASSTHGQRGLRNIQYF
TRBD1,-,TRBJ2-7,TRBV19,TGTGCCAGCGGGACAGGGATCTACGAGCAGTACTTC,CASGTGIYEQYF
-,-,TRBJ2-7,TRBV18,TGTGCCAGCTCACCAGACAGGAACTACGAGCAGTACTTC,CASSPDRNYEQYF
-,-,TRBJ1-3,TRBV28,TGTGCCAGCAACGTGGGGGGTACAGTCTCTGGAAACACCATATATTTT,CASNVGGTVSGNTIYF
-,-,TRBJ2-1,TRBV7-9,TGTGCCAGCAGCCCGGACAATGAGCAGTTCTTC,CASSPDNEQFF
TRBD1,-,TRBJ1-6,TRBV2,TGTGCCAGCAGTGCGGGACAGGGTAATTCACCCCTCCACTTT,CASSAGQGNSPLHF
-,-,TRBJ2-7,TRBV29-1,TGCAGCGCCAAGACAGGTTATTACGAGCAGTACTTC,CSAKTGYYEQYF
-,-,TRBJ2-5,TRBV28,TGTGCCAGCAGAACAGCGGATGGCACAGAGTACCAAGAGACCCAGTACTTC,CASRTADGTEYQETQYF
TRBD2,-,TRBJ2-7,TRBV5-6,TGTGCCAGCAGCTTGGGGGGGGGATCCGCCTACGAGCAGTACTTC,CASSLGGGSAYEQYF
-,once,TRBJ2-3,TRBV7-9,TGTGCCAGCACCTCACCGCGGCTAGCACTGGATGGAGATACGCAGTATTTT,CASTSPRLALDGDTQYF
-,-,TRBJ1-2,TRBV28,TGTGCCAGCAGTTTATCTGGCAGAAGAGGCCCTCGCTATGGCTACACCTTC,CASSLSGRRGPRYGYTF
TRBD1,-,TRBJ2-4,TRBV7-9,TGTGCCAGCAGCCCACAGGGGCTACAAAACATTCAGTACTTC,CASSPQGLQNIQYF
TRBD1,-,TRBJ1-5,TRBV29-1,TGCAGCGTTAGTACAGGGGCGGGCAATCAGCCCCAGCATTTT,CSVSTGAGNQPQHF
TRBD2,-,TRBJ2-7,TRBV28,TGTGCCAGCAGTCGGACTAGCGGGAGAAACGAGCAGTACTTC,CASSRTSGRNEQYF
TRBD2,-,TRBJ2-7,TRBV6-1,TGTGCCAGCACCACAGTAGCGGGAGGCTCCTACGAGCAGTACTTC,CASTTVAGGSYEQYF
-,-,TRBJ2-5,TRBV29-1,TGCAGCGTTGTCCGAGACTTCACGTACCAAGAGACCCAGTACTTC,CSVVRDFTYQETQYF
-,-,TRBJ1-1,TRBV28,TGTGCCAGTACAGCAGTCGTTAACACTGAAGCTTTCTTT,CASTAVVNTEAFF
-,-,TRBJ1-2,TRBV6-6,TGTGCCAGCAGTGGCTACAGGGACTATGGCTACACCTTC,CASSGYRDYGYTF
-,-,TRBJ1-1,TRBV11-2,TGTGCCAGCAGCTTAGATCTCAGAGGCACTGAAGCTTTCTTT,CASSLDLRGTEAFF
-,few,TRBJ1-2,TRBV9,TGTGCCAGCAGCGCAGAAGGGCAGGGCCATGGCTACACCTTC,CASSAEGQGHGYTF
TRBD2,few,TRBJ2-1,TRBV7-2,TGTGCCAGCAGCTTGACTAGCGGGAGGAAAGGGGAGCAGTTCTTC,CASSLTSGRKGEQFF
-,-,TRBJ1-4,TRBV30,TGTGCCTGGAGCTCAGGGTCAACTAATGAAAAACTGTTTTTT,CAWSSGSTNEKLFF
-,-,TRBJ2-1,TRBV28,TGTGCCAGCAGTTTAGGTGCTGAGCTGACTCCCTACAATGAGCAGTTCTTC,CASSLGAELTPYNEQFF
-,-,TRBJ1-3,TRBV27,TGTGCCAGCAGTCCTGACATCTCTGGAAACACCATATATTTT,CASSPDISGNTIYF
-,-,TRBJ2-6,TRBV5-6,TGTGCCAGCAGCTCCTACGCGTTAGGGGTCGGGGCCAACGTCCTGACTTTC,CASSSYALGVGANVLTF
TRBD1,-,TRBJ2-7,TRBV25-1,TGTGCCAGCAGCGGACAGGGGGCGAGGAACGAGCAGTACTTC,CASSGQGARNEQYF
-,once,TRBJ2-7,TRBV15,TGTGCCACCAGCAGGGGTAGAGGGCAGAGCTACGAGCAGTACTTC,CATSRGRGQSYEQYF
TRBD1,few,TRBJ2-2,TRBV15,TGTGCCACCAGCACCCCATGGGGCAGGGGGCCTCACACCGGGGAGCTGTTTTTT,CATSTPWGRGPHTGELFF